The present entry profiles one TCR beta chain with its context. Clones were sequenced by immunoSEQ multiplex PCR, and TCRdb holds only the in-frame ones, with some missing. The sample holds 240,000 or so clones, approximately 91% seen once. This specimen comes from a study of blood T cell repertoires in COVID-19. About the study: Some COVID-19 samples were acute and others convalescent; all came from the United States, Italy and Spain.

This CDR3 contains 14 residues. J gave up 2 bases and V 4 bases, and 2 bases lay outside the gene matches. Germline lookup yields CDR1 SGDLS and CDR2 YYNGEE. The sample taken for sequencing was peripheral blood. The V and J genes are TRBV9 and TRBJ2-1, with 8 positions matching TRBD2. The sequence derives from a woman aged 25 to 45 with acute or convalescent COVID-19. The CDR3 coding sequence is TGTGCCAGCAGCAATAGCGGGACCTACAATGAGCAGTTCTTC. Amino acid sequence: CASSNSGTYNEQFF.